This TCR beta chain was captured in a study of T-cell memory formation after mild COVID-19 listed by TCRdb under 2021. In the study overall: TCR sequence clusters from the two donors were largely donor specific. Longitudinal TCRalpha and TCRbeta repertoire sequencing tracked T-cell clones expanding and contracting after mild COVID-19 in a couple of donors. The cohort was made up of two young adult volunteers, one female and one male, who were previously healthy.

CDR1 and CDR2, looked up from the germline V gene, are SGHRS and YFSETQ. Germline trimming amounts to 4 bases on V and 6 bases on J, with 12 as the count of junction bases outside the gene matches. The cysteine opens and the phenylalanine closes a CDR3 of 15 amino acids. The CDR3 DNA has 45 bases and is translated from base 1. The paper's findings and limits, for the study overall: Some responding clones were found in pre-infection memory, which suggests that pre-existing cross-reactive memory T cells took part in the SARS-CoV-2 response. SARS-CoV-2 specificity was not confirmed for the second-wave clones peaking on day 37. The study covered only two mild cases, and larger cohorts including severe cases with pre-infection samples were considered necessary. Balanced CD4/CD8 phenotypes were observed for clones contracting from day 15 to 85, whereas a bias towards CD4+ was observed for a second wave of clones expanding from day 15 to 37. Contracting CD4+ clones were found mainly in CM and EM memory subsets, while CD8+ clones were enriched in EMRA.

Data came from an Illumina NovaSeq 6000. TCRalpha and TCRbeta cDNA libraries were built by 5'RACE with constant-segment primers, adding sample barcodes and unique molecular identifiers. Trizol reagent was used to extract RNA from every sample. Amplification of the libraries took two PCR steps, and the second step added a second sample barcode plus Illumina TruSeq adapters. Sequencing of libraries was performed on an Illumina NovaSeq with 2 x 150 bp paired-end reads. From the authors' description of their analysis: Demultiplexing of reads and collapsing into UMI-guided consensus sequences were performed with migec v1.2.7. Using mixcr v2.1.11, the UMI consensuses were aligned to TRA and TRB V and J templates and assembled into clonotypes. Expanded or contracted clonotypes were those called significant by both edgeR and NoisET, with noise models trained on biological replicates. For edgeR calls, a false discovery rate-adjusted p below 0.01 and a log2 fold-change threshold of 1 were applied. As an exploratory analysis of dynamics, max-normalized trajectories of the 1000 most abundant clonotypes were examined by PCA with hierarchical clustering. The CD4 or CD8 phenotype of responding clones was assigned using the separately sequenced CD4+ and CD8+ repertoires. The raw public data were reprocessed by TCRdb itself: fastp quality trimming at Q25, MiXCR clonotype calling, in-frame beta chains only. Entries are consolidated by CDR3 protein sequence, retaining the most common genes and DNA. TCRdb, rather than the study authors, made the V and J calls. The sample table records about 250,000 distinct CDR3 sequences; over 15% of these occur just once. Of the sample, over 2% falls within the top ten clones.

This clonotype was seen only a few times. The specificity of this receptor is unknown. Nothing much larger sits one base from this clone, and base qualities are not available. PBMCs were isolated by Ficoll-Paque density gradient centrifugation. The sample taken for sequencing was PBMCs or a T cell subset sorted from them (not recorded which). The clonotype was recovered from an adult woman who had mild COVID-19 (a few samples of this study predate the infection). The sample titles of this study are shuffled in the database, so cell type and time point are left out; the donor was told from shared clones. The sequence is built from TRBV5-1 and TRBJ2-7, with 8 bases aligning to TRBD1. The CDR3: CASSPSPGQVGEQYF. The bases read TGCGCCAGCAGCCCTTCACCGGGACAGGTAGGCGAGCAGTACTTC.